The 27 T cell receptor beta chains given below trace back to one sample, sequenced in a study of cytomegalovirus exposure and HLA in healthy donors. Profiled with immunoSEQ multiplex PCR; TCRdb holds only in-frame clones, not every one. The sample holds about 38,000 clones; around 93% are singletons and the top ten take around 3.4%. Sequencing was done on a sample of PBMCs. The receptors come from a man between 18 and 29 years old in good health and CMV-seronegative.

The rearrangement joins TRBV6-5 to TRBJ1-2; TRBD1 matches 8 bases. Germline CDR1 MNHEY, CDR2 SVGAGI. V lost 5 bases, J lost 4 bases, and 3 bases stayed unmatched. The CDR3 consists of 13 residues. The CDR3 sequence: CASSTTGGYGYTF. The DNA for the CDR3 is TGTGCCAGCAGTACTACAGGGGGCTATGGCTACACCTTC.

The chain employs TRBV18 and TRBJ2-7, with 8 bases matching TRBD2. CDR3 size: 14 residues. Germline V CDR1 and CDR2: KGHSH, LQKENI. V lost 8 bases and J lost 7; bases outside the gene matches: 13. The CDR3 here is CASGLAGSLGEQYF. The CDR3 coding sequence is TGTGCCAGCGGGCTAGCGGGTTCTCTGGGGGAGCAGTACTTC.

This clone was seen once. V is TRBV7-9 and J is TRBJ1-5; 9 positions agree with TRBD1. This CDR3 is 19 amino acids long. V gave up 5 bases and J gave up 0 bases; unmatched junction bases: 14. Germline lookup yields CDR1 SEHNR and CDR2 FQNEAQ (reference sequence). The CDR3 spells CASSPARGQGTYSNQPQHF. CDR3 in DNA: TGTGCCAGCAGCCCCGCTCGGGGACAGGGCACCTATAGCAATCAGCCCCAGCATTTT. The entire variable domain, with the rest obtained from reference TRBV7-9 and TRBJ1-5, is as follows: DTGVSQNPRHKITKRGQNVTFRCDPISEHNRLYWYRQTLGQGPEFLTYFQNEAQLEKSRLLSDRFSAERPKGSFSTLEIQRTEQGDSAMYLCASSPARGQGTYSNQPQHFGDGTRLSIL.

This chain joins TRBV28 and TRBJ1-5, with D possibly matching TRBD1 (5 bases). Germline V gene lookup returns CDR1 MDHEN and CDR2 SYDVKM. V was clipped by 2 bases and J by 7 bases, with 12 bases between them. This CDR3 region has 14 residues. CDR3 nucleotide sequence: TGTGCCAGCAGTTTAGCCCAGGGAGGGCAGCCCCAGCATTTT. Protein sequence: CASSLAQGGQPQHF.

J is TRBJ2-2 and V is TRBV4-2, with D possibly matching TRBD2 (6 bases). The CDR3 length is 17 residues. Per the germline V gene, CDR1 is LGHNA and CDR2 is YNFKEQ. The V gene lost 3 bases and the J gene lost 5 bases, with 19 bases spanning the gap. The CDR3 DNA sequence: TGTGCCAGCAGCCACCCCCCAAGGAGGGAGAAAACCGGGGAGCTGTTTTTT. This encodes CASSHPPRREKTGELFF.

The rearrangement links TRBV11-1 to TRBJ1-1; a possible D gene is TRBD1 (6 bases). The CDR3 spans 13 residues. The germline CDR1 and CDR2 sequences are SGHAT and FQDESV (reference sequence). The V end was cut by 4 bases, the J end by 2 bases, with 8 bases between. The CDR3 is CASSWTDNTEAFF. CDR3 nucleotides: TGTGCCAGCAGCTGGACAGACAACACTGAAGCTTTCTTT.

The chain recombines TRBV27 with TRBJ2-5; no reliable D call. Germline V gene lookup returns CDR1 MNHEY and CDR2 SMNVEV (reference sequence). The CDR3 spans 12 residues. Trimming stripped 0 bases from V and 4 bases from J, with 3 bases between. The CDR3 loop is CASSLSGETQYF. The CDR3 nucleotides are TGTGCCAGCAGTTTATCCGGAGAGACCCAGTACTTC.

V gene TRBV10-3 combines with J gene TRBJ1-5, with 8 bases fitting TRBD1. J lost 4 bases, V lost 5 bases, and 4 bases had no gene match. Germline V gene data show CDR1 as ENHRY and CDR2 as SYGVKD. The CDR3 is 14 amino acids. Here the CDR3 reads CAISSGGGNQPQHF. The CDR3 nucleotides read TGTGCCATCAGTTCAGGGGGCGGAAATCAGCCCCAGCATTTT.

The chain uses TRBV27 and TRBJ1-1; D perhaps matches TRBD1 (6 bases). Germline V lookup: CDR1 MNHEY, CDR2 SMNVEV (reference sequence). Between the trimmed V and J ends, which lost 2 bases and 7 bases, there was a span of 11 bases. This CDR3 is built from 13 residues. The CDR3 DNA sequence: TGTGCCAGCAGTTTAATGACAGGCCTTGAAGCTTTCTTT. Translating gives CASSLMTGLEAFF.

V usage is TRBV7-9 and J usage is TRBJ2-3; D remains unclear. This CDR3 has 13 amino acids. The V gene lost 2 bases and the J gene lost 5 bases, with 8 bases spanning the gap. CDR1 is SEHNR and CDR2 is FQNEAQ in the germline V gene (reference sequence). CDR3 residues: CASSLLPRDTQYF. The CDR3 DNA sequence: TGTGCCAGCAGCTTACTCCCCAGAGATACGCAGTATTTT.

The chain couples TRBV5-4 to TRBJ2-7, with a possible D match to TRBD1 (6 bases). Per the germline V gene, CDR1 is SGHNT and CDR2 is YYREEE (reference sequence). The CDR3 length is 13 residues. Trimming stripped 2 bases from V and 3 bases from J, with 9 bases between. The CDR3 coding sequence is TGTGCCAGCAGCTTTGGACAGTACTACGAGCAGTACTTC. It specifies CASSFGQYYEQYF.

This clone was observed a single time. The CDR3 DNA reads as TGTGCCTGGAGGACCGGGAACACCATATATTTT. Its protein product is CAWRTGNTIYF. The chain links TRBV30 to TRBJ1-3; D is ambiguous. V lost 3 bases, J lost 7 bases, and 7 bases lay in between. This CDR3 comprises 11 residues. Germline CDR1 is GTSNPN and CDR2 is SVGIG (reference sequence).

The V and J genes are TRBV9 and TRBJ2-5, with D tentatively TRBD1 (6 bases). In germline, CDR1 is SGDLS, CDR2 YYNGEE. The CDR3 is 15 amino acids. Trimming left V 0 bases short and J 2 bases short, with 11 bases between. The chain's CDR3 is CASSVAGAVQETQYF. CDR3 nucleotides: TGTGCCAGCAGCGTAGCAGGGGCCGTACAAGAGACCCAGTACTTC.

The CDR3 region has the DNA TGTGCCAGCAGCTTGGGGACAGGGACAGATACGCAGTATTTT. Encoded protein: CASSLGTGTDTQYF. The J gene is TRBJ2-3, the V gene TRBV7-3; TRBD1 aligns across 9 bases. The trim removed 3 bases at V and 3 bases at J, leaving 1 base unmatched. The CDR3 runs 14 residues. Per the germline V gene, CDR1 is SGHTA and CDR2 is FQGTGA.

This chain connects TRBV5-1 to TRBJ2-3; 9 bases match TRBD2. In germline, CDR1 is SGHRS, CDR2 YFSETQ. The CDR3 extends over 14 amino acids. With 4 bases clipped from V and 3 bases from J, the junction kept 3 bases outside the gene matches. CDR3 DNA: TGCGCCAGCAGCCGGGGACTAGCTACAGATACGCAGTATTTT. The encoded protein is CASSRGLATDTQYF.

V gene TRBV27 combines with J gene TRBJ1-1, with 9 bases that match TRBD1. Germline V CDR1 and CDR2: MNHEY, SMNVEV (reference sequence). V lost 5 bases and J lost 4; bases outside the gene matches: 8. The CDR3 covers 15 residues. The CDR3: CASSPGQGWVTEAFF. The DNA of the CDR3 is TGTGCCAGCAGTCCCGGACAGGGGTGGGTCACTGAAGCTTTCTTT.

CDR3 nucleotide sequence: TGTGCCAGCAGGGACGTAGGCGGGGGGGCCTTTAATGAGCAGTTCTTC. This gives the protein CASRDVGGGAFNEQFF. J is TRBJ2-1 and V is TRBV7-2; TRBD2 matches at 9 bases. CDR3 length equals 16 residues. The trim removed 6 bases at V and 7 bases at J, leaving 13 bases unmatched. Germline CDR1 reads SGHTA; CDR2 reads FQGNSA. Together with reference TRBV7-2 and TRBJ2-1, the CDR3 gives the full variable domain: GAGVSQSPSNKVTEKGKDVELRCDPISGHTALYWYRQSLGQGLEFLIYFQGNSAPDKSGLPSDRFSAERTGGSVSTLTIQRTQQEDSAVYLCASRDVGGGAFNEQFFGPGTRLTVL.

The chain uses TRBV9 and TRBJ2-3, with 9 bases aligning to TRBD1. This CDR3 is 16 amino acids long. CDR1 and CDR2 (germline): SGDLS, YYNGEE. The V segment lost 0 bases and the J segment 5 bases; nucleotides outside the gene matches: 7. The CDR3 DNA is TGTGCCAGCAGCGTAGGGAACAGGGGGCGCGTAGATACGCAGTATTTT. Encoded protein: CASSVGNRGRVDTQYF.

This chain links TRBV6-5 with TRBJ1-1; maybe TRBD1 (5 bases). Germline CDR1 reads MNHEY; CDR2 reads SVGAGI. The V and J ends lost 7 bases and 5 bases respectively, with 17 bases between them. The CDR3 runs 14 residues. CDR3 loop: CASMVGRVRTEAFF. The CDR3 nucleotides read TGTGCCAGCATGGTGGGCAGGGTAAGGACTGAAGCTTTCTTT.

V gene TRBV19 combines with J gene TRBJ2-7, with TRBD2 as a possible D gene (7 bases). CDR1 is LNHDA, CDR2 SQIVND, per germline (reference sequence). This CDR3 spans 14 amino acids. V was clipped by 2 bases and J by 4 bases, with 12 bases between them. The CDR3 nucleotides read TGTGCCAGTAGTATAAAAGGGGGAGGGTACGAGCAGTACTTC. It codes for CASSIKGGGYEQYF.

The chain joins TRBV7-9 to TRBJ2-7; D is perhaps TRBD1 (6 bases). The V end was cut by 5 bases, the J end by 2 bases, with 13 bases between. The V gene's germline CDR1 is SEHNR and CDR2 FQNEAQ (reference sequence). The CDR3 is 14 amino acids. CDR3 nucleotides: TGTGCCAGCAGCCCCCGGACAGTTACCTACGAGCAGTACTTC. Its protein is CASSPRTVTYEQYF.

This clone is classed as medium-sized. This sequence joins TRBV11-2 and TRBJ2-5; 10 nucleotides agree with TRBD2. The CDR3 loop spans 17 amino acids. The germline V gene encodes CDR1 SGHAT and CDR2 FQNNGV. The trim removed 0 bases at V and 5 bases at J, leaving 9 bases unmatched. This CDR3 is CASSLDQRGLAWETQYF. For the CDR3, the DNA is TGTGCCAGCAGCTTAGACCAACGGGGACTAGCGTGGGAGACCCAGTACTTC.

V usage is TRBV10-3 and J usage is TRBJ2-1; 8 bases line up with TRBD2. CDR1 is ENHRY and CDR2 is SYGVKD in the germline V gene. The CDR3 consists of 13 residues. V was pared by 8 bases and J by 10 bases, with 10 bases of the junction left unmatched. Here the CDR3 reads CAIRDLPGGEQFF. In nucleotides, the CDR3 is TGTGCCATCCGGGACCTCCCGGGGGGGGAGCAGTTCTTC.

The chain recombines TRBV7-9 with TRBJ2-5; D is perhaps TRBD1 (6 bases). The CDR3 runs 15 residues. Trimming cost V 0 bases and J 4 bases, with 12 bases left between them. Germline V gene data show CDR1 as SEHNR and CDR2 as FQNEAQ (reference sequence). The CDR3 loop reads CASSLARGGPETQYF. The CDR3 nucleotides read TGTGCCAGCAGCTTAGCGCGTGGGGGCCCAGAGACCCAGTACTTC.

The CDR3 DNA reads as TGTGCCAGCAGCTTAAATGGCGGCTCCGGGGACAATGAGCAGTTCTTC. This codes for CASSLNGGSGDNEQFF. The chain employs TRBV7-6 and TRBJ2-1, with D perhaps TRBD2 (5 bases). The CDR3 sequence is 16 residues long. V was shortened by 2 bases and J by 5 bases, with 16 bases between the two germline ends. Germline V gene data show CDR1 as SGHVS and CDR2 as FNYEAQ.

The chain combines TRBV13 with TRBJ2-1, with TRBD2 identical over 12 bases. Trimming at V came to 0 bases and at J to 6 bases, leaving 3 bases not matched to a gene. Germline V gene lookup returns CDR1 PRHDT and CDR2 FYEKMQ (reference sequence). This CDR3 has 16 amino acids. As DNA, the CDR3 is TGTGCCAGCAGCTTAGGGGGACTAGCGGGTTCCAATGAGCAGTTCTTC. It specifies CASSLGGLAGSNEQFF.

A word on this clone: An end of the junction does not agree with germline; a read error may underlie this. As DNA, the CDR3 is TGTGCTAGCAGCGAATCTCGGACAGGTCAAGAGACCCAGTACTTC. Translation: CASSESRTGQETQYF. This sequence joins TRBV7-7 and TRBJ2-5, with 7 bases fitting TRBD1. This CDR3 spans 15 amino acids. Per germline, CDR1 SSHAT and CDR2 FNYEAQ (reference sequence).